This record looks at one T cell receptor (beta chain) sequence and its context. Antigen: not known. These data are taken from a study of cytomegalovirus exposure and HLA in healthy donors. Study-wide findings and caveats: Earlier analysis looked at TCR beta V segments, and most were productive about 87% or about 30% of the time. Later analysis showed most CMV-associated TCR beta chains appearing HLA-restricted.

PCR amplification relied on 60 Vbeta primers (plus 13 Jbeta primers). Method: immunoSEQ multiplex PCR; TCRdb's copy keeps in-frame clones and lacks some. The sample includes 250,000 to 300,000 clones, about 83% seen only once; the top ten take 1.5% to 2%. CDR1 is SGHVS and CDR2 is FQNEAQ in the germline V gene. The V end lost 0 bases, the J end lost 4 bases, and 10 bases lay between the germline ends. This CDR3 is built from 15 residues. The chain recombines TRBV7-8 with TRBJ1-5; D uncertain. The sequenced sample consisted of PBMCs. This sequence originates from a woman aged 40 to 50 in good health and CMV-seropositive. The DNA of the CDR3 is TGTGCCAGCAGCTTAGCATCTGGCGGTAATCAGCCCCAGCATTTT. It yields the protein CASSLASGGNQPQHF. Together with reference TRBV7-8 and TRBJ1-5, the CDR3 gives the full variable domain: GAGVSQSPRYKVAKRGQDVALRCDPISGHVSLFWYQQALGQGPEFLTYFQNEAQLDKSGLPSDRFFAERPEGSVSTLKIQRTQQEDSAVYLCASSLASGGNQPQHFGDGTRLSIL.